A selection of T cell receptor beta chains follows, all from one sample in a study of blood T cells in healthy people across ages. In TCRdb, the 5' RACE reads were re-called with MiXCR into one record per CDR3 protein. The table has approximately 810,000 distinct CDR3 sequences, under 35% seen once. Sequenced: blood. Receptors originate from a woman of 80 years or more in good health. CDR3s include the opening cysteine and the closing phenylalanine or tryptophan. D genes are given only for firm matches. The listing skips clone size in some rows; elsewhere it reads once, few, many or a size class.

v_call,j_call,clone_size,d_call,cdr3_nt,cdr3_aa
TRBV12-3/TRBV12-4,TRBJ1-2,-,-,TGTGCCAGCAGTTTATGGCAGGTTGAATTCCATGGCTACACCTTC,CASSLWQVEFHGYTF
TRBV30,TRBJ2-2,-,TRBD2,TGTGCCTGGAGTGTACTAGCGTGGGAGCTGTTTTTT,CAWSVLAWELFF
TRBV4-2,TRBJ2-5,many,TRBD2,TGTGCCAGCAGCCTCTCGGGTAGCGGGGCCCAAGAGACCCAGTACTTC,CASSLSGSGAQETQYF
TRBV5-4,TRBJ2-5,many,-,TGTGCCAGCAGCGAGGGACGGGAGACGAGAGAGACCCAGTACTTC,CASSEGRETRETQYF
TRBV18,TRBJ1-2,-,-,TGTGCCAGCTCACCTCTGGGAGACGGAGTTTATGGCTACACCTTC,CASSPLGDGVYGYTF
TRBV7-2,TRBJ2-7,-,TRBD2,TGTGCCAGCAGCTTAGGGGCTAGCGGGACCTACGAGCAGTACTTC,CASSLGASGTYEQYF
TRBV28,TRBJ2-1,-,TRBD1,TGTGCCAGCAGGACACAGGGGGCCTACAATGAGCAGTTCTTC,CASRTQGAYNEQFF
TRBV29-1,TRBJ2-5,many,-,TGCAGCGCCGGGGGATACACTCGGGGAGAGACCCAGTACTTC,CSAGGYTRGETQYF
TRBV12-3/TRBV12-4,TRBJ1-2,many,-,TGTGCCAGCAGTTTCAACCCTCGAGGCTATGGCTACACCTTC,CASSFNPRGYGYTF
TRBV29-1,TRBJ2-7,few,TRBD2,TGCAGCGTTGAAGTTCGAAGCGGGGGGTCCTACAATGAGCAGTACTTC,CSVEVRSGGSYNEQYF
TRBV6-1,TRBJ2-3,-,TRBD1,TGTGCCAGCCGTACCGGGACACAGGGGTCAGATACGCAGTATTTT,CASRTGTQGSDTQYF
TRBV29-1,TRBJ2-7,-,TRBD1,TGCAGCGTTGTCCAAGGGTACAGGGGCTACGAGCAGTACTTC,CSVVQGYRGYEQYF
TRBV15,TRBJ2-3,many,-,TGTGCCACCAGCAGAGCCCGAGACCTGAAGGGAAATACGCAGTATTTT,CATSRARDLKGNTQYF
TRBV6-6,TRBJ1-2,few,TRBD1,TGTGCCAGCAGCCACAGGGGGGGAGGCTACACCTTC,CASSHRGGGYTF
TRBV7-2,TRBJ1-1,-,-,TGTGCCAGCAGCAAAGACGGGGTGAACACTGAAGCTTTCTTT,CASSKDGVNTEAFF
TRBV20-1,TRBJ2-5,many,-,TGCAGTGCGGCCGGGACCCTCCAAAAGACCCAGTACTTC,CSAAGTLQKTQYF
TRBV6-2/TRBV6-3,TRBJ2-7,many,-,TGTGCCAGCAGGCTACCGGGTTTTAACTACGAGCAGTACTTC,CASRLPGFNYEQYF
TRBV7-9,TRBJ2-1,many,-,TGTGCCAGCAGCTTCGGGATAAATGAGCAGTTCTTC,CASSFGINEQFF
TRBV7-2,TRBJ2-5,many,TRBD2,TGTGCCAGCAGCTGGCGGGGGGAGGGTGAGACCCAGTACTTC,CASSWRGEGETQYF
TRBV27,TRBJ1-5,-,-,TGTGCCAGCAACCCGAACTATAACAATCAGCCCCAGCATTTT,CASNPNYNNQPQHF
TRBV20-1,TRBJ1-5,-,-,TGCAGTGCTAGAGGAAATTGGGGGGATCAGCCCCAGCATTTT,CSARGNWGDQPQHF
TRBV10-1,TRBJ1-2,few,-,TGCGCCAGCAGTGAGGAGGTCGGAGGGGGCTACACCTTC,CASSEEVGGGYTF
TRBV6-1,TRBJ1-2,-,-,TGTGCCAGCAGTGATGGGAGAAACTATGGCTACACCTTC,CASSDGRNYGYTF
TRBV6-2/TRBV6-3,TRBJ2-7,many,-,TGTGCCAGCAGTCAGACAGATCAATACGAGCAGTACTTC,CASSQTDQYEQYF
TRBV5-6,TRBJ2-1,few,-,TGTGTCAGCAGCTTGGGGGGCACCGATGAGCAGTTCTTC,CVSSLGGTDEQFF
TRBV28,TRBJ2-7,many,TRBD1,TGTGCCAGCAGTTCGGGGACAGGGCTTTCTTGGGAGCAGTACTTC,CASSSGTGLSWEQYF
TRBV20-1,TRBJ2-5,-,TRBD2,TGCAGTGCTAGAGCGCTAGCGGGAGTACGGGAGCAGTACTTC,CSARALAGVREQYF
TRBV11-3,TRBJ1-2,few,-,TGTGCCAGCAGCTCGACAGGAAATGGCTACACCTTC,CASSSTGNGYTF
TRBV7-8,TRBJ1-1,-,TRBD1,TGTGCCAGCAGCCGGACCCAGGGGGCTGGAACTGAAGCTTTCTTT,CASSRTQGAGTEAFF
TRBV27,TRBJ1-2,few,-,TGTGCCAGCAGTTTCAGGACGGGGACGGGTGGCTACACCTTC,CASSFRTGTGGYTF
TRBV20-1,TRBJ2-7,-,TRBD2,TGCAGTGCTAGCGGGACTAGCGGTGCCTACGAGCAGTACTTC,CSASGTSGAYEQYF
TRBV12-3/TRBV12-4,TRBJ2-3,-,-,TGTGCCAGCAGTTTGGATTTCAGGGGGGCACTAAGAGCAGATACGCAGTATTTT,CASSLDFRGALRADTQYF
TRBV6-2/TRBV6-3,TRBJ2-7,many,-,TGTGCCAGCAGAGCACACGACTTGTTACCCTACGAGCAGTACTTC,CASRAHDLLPYEQYF
TRBV9,TRBJ1-4,-,TRBD1,TGTGCCAGCAGCGTGGGACAGGAACTTAATGAAAAACTGTTTTTT,CASSVGQELNEKLFF
TRBV11-2,TRBJ1-4,-,-,TGTGCCAGCACCCGAGGGGGGCGGACTGAAAAACTGTTTTTT,CASTRGGRTEKLFF
TRBV29-1,TRBJ2-2,few,TRBD1,TGCAGCGTGGACCGGACAGGCGGGGAGCTGTTTTTT,CSVDRTGGELFF
TRBV20-1,TRBJ1-3,few,-,TGCAGTGCTAGGGGGTCCTTACGGGACACCATATATTTT,CSARGSLRDTIYF
TRBV18,TRBJ2-1,-,-,TGTGCCAGCTCACCCCCCAATGGGACCCTGACGGTGAATGAGCAGTTCTTC,CASSPPNGTLTVNEQFF
TRBV28,TRBJ2-2,-,TRBD2,TGTGCCAGCAGTCTTTGGACTAGCAGAACCGGGGAGCTGTTTTTT,CASSLWTSRTGELFF
TRBV20-1,TRBJ2-7,many,-,TGCAGTGCGATCACATCCACAGGCTACGAGCAGTACTTC,CSAITSTGYEQYF
TRBV20-1,TRBJ2-5,many,-,TGCAGTGCTAGAGGTCCACCGCAAGAGACCCAGTACTTC,CSARGPPQETQYF
TRBV20-1,TRBJ2-3,few,TRBD2,TGCAGTGCCTCCTATGGATCTGTAGCGGGGGGGCCAGATACGCAGTATTTT,CSASYGSVAGGPDTQYF
TRBV9,TRBJ2-5,-,-,TGTGCCAGCAGCGTCTCATCATCCCATCACGAGCAGTACTTT,CASSVSSSHHEQYF
TRBV7-2,TRBJ2-7,-,-,TGTGCCAGCAGCTTAAATACAGGGCCCCTGAGCTCCTACGAGCAGTACTTC,CASSLNTGPLSSYEQYF
TRBV3-1,TRBJ1-1,-,-,TGTGCCAGCAGCCAAGAGATTTACACTGAAGCTTTCTTT,CASSQEIYTEAFF
TRBV12-3/TRBV12-4,TRBJ2-5,-,TRBD2,TGTGCCAGCACCAAAGGACTAGCGGGGGGTCTAGAGACCCAGTACTTC,CASTKGLAGGLETQYF
TRBV2,TRBJ1-5,-,-,TGTGCCAGCAGTGGTCCGGAGAATCAGCCCCAGCATTTT,CASSGPENQPQHF
TRBV16,TRBJ2-3,-,-,TGTGCCAGCAGCCAAATATCAGCGCCGAGCACAGATACGCAGTATTTT,CASSQISAPSTDTQYF
TRBV12-3/TRBV12-4,TRBJ2-7,few,-,TGCGCCAGCAGGTCTCGGGGGTTGGTTAGAAATGAGCAGTACTTC,CASRSRGLVRNEQYF
TRBV5-5,TRBJ2-1,many,-,TGTGCCAGCAGCCAATACAATGAGCAGTTCTTC,CASSQYNEQFF
TRBV10-3,TRBJ2-5,many,-,TGTGCCATCAGTGATCGGGGGGAGACCCAGTACTTC,CAISDRGETQYF